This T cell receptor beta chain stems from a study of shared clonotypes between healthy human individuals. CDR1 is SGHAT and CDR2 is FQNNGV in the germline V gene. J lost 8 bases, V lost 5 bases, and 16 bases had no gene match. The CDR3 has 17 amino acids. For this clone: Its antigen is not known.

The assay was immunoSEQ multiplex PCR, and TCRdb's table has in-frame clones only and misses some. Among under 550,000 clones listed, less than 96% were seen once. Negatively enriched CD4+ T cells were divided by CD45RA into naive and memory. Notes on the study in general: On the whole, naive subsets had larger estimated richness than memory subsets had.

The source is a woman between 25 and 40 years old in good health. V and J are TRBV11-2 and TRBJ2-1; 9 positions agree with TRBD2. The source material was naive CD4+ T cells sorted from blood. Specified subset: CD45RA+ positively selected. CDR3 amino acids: CASSHRWGGRARDEQFF. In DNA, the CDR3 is TGTGCCAGCAGCCACCGATGGGGCGGGAGGGCCAGGGATGAGCAGTTCTTC.